This T cell receptor beta chain emerged from a study of radiotherapy plus CTLA-4 blockade in lung cancer (dated by TCRdb to 2016 to 2018). Concerning the study at large: Among enrolled patients, approximately 19% had an objective response and 30% to 35% reached disease control.

What the work shows at the level of the full study, not this receptor alone: TCR clones derived from tumors expanded in peripheral blood after treatment with radiotherapy and ipilimumab. Increased serum interferon-beta after radiation, together with early dynamic changes in blood T cell clones, were reported to be the strongest predictors of response.

Receptor amplification or capture employed the immunoSEQ multiplex PCR assay. The source is immuneACCESS, and TCRdb retained only in-frame sequences with V and J called. Part of the clones is not carried over; for the studies checked, unresolved V genes explain less than half of this, and the remainder is unexplained. Within this sample are over 95,000 clones, with 65% to 75% of them counted one time only. The ten largest clones represent 2.5% to 3.5% of the sample. The study tested focal radiation therapy combined with CTLA-4 blockade (ipilimumab) in patients with chemo-refractory metastatic non-small-cell lung cancer. This clone was counted a few times. No antigen is known for it. No much larger clone is present one base from it, and per-base qualities are unavailable. The sequence was obtained from a human donor with non-small cell lung cancer who had a partial response to radiotherapy plus ipilimumab. Some clones in this sample may be carry-over from other donors' samples. Sequencing used peripheral blood, obtained from a patient treated with radiotherapy plus ipilimumab.

The CDR3 sequence is CASRGEGRAEAFF. DNA sequence: TGTGCCAGCAGAGGGGAGGGGAGAGCTGAAGCTTTCTTT. This receptor chain uses TRBV2 and TRBJ1-1; TRBD1 is a possible D gene, resting on 5 matching bases. Taken from the germline V gene, the CDR1 and CDR2 loops are SNHLY and FYNNEI. From the cysteine through the phenylalanine, the CDR3 covers 13 amino acids. Only the CDR3 part of the read is kept: 39 bases, read in frame from the first base. V drops 6 bases and J drops 6 bases, leaving 14 bases in between.